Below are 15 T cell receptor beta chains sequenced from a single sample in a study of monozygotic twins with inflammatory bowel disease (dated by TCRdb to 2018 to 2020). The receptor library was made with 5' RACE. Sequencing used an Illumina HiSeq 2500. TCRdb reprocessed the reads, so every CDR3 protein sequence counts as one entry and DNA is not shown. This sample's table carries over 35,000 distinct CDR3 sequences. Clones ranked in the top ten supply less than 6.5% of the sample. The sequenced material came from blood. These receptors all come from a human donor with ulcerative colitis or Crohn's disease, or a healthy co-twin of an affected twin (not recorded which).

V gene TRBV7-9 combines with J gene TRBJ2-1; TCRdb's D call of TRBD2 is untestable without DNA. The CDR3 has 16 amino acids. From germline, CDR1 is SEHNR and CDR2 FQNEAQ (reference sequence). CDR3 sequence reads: CASSQLGLAGGREQFF.

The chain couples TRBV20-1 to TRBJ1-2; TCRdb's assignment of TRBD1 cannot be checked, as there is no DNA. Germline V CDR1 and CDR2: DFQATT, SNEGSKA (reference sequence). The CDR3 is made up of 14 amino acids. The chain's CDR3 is CSAPGTWEVDGYTF.

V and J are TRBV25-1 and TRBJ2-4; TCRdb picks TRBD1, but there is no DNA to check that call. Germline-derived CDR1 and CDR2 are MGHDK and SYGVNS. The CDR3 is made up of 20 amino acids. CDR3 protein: CASSTRLHVRDDKVKNIQYF.

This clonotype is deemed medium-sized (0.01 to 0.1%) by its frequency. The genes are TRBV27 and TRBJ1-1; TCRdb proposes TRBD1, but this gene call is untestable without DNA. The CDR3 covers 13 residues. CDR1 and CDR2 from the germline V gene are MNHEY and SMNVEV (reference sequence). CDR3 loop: CASRRIGGTEAFF.

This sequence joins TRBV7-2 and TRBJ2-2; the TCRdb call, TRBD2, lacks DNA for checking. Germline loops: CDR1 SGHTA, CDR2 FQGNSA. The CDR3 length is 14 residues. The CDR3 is CASSSRPLTGELFF. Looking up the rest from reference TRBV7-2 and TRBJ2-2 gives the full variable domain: GAGVSQSPSNKVTEKGKDVELRCDPISGHTALYWYRQSLGQGLEFLIYFQGNSAPDKSGLPSDRFSAERTGGSVSTLTIQRTQQEDSAVYLCASSSRPLTGELFFGEGSRLTVL.

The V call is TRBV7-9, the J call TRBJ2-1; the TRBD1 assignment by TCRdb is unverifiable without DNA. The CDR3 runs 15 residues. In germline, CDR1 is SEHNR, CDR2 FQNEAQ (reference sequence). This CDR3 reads CASSFGAPRLNEQFF.

The CDR3 loop is CASSPRRENTEAFF. This rearrangement joins TRBV10-1 to TRBJ1-1; TCRdb proposes TRBD1, but this gene call is untestable without DNA. Germline values: CDR1 WNHNN, CDR2 SYGVQD (reference sequence). The CDR3 extends over 14 amino acids.

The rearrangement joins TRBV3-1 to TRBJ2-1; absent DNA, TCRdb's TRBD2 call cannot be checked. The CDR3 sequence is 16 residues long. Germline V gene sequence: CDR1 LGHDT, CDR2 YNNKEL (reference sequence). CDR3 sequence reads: CASSQGASPPYNEQFF.

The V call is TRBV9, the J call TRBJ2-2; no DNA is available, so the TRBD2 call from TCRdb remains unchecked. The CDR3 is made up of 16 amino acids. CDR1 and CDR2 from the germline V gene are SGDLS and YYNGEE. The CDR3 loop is CASSVGTGALAGELFF.

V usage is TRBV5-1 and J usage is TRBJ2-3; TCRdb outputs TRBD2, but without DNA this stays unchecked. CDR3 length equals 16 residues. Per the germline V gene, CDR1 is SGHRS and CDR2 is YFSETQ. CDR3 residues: CASSYSGRAGTDTQYF.

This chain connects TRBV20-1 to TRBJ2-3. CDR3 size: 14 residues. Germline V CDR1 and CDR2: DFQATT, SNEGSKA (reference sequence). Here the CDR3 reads CSATVVGHADTQYF.

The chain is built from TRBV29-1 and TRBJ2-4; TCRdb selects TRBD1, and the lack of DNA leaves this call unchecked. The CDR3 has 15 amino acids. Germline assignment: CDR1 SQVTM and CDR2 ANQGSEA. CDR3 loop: CSVEWATGAKNIQYF.

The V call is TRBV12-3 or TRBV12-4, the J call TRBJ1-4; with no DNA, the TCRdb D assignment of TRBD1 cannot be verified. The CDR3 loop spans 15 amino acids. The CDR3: CASRTGQATNEKLFF.

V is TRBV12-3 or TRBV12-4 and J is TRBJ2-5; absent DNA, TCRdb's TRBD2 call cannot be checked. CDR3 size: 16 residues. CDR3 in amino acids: CASSLGRLGRVETQYF.

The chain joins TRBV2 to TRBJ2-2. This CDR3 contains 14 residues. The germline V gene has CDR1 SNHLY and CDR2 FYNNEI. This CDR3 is CASRDGANTGELFF.